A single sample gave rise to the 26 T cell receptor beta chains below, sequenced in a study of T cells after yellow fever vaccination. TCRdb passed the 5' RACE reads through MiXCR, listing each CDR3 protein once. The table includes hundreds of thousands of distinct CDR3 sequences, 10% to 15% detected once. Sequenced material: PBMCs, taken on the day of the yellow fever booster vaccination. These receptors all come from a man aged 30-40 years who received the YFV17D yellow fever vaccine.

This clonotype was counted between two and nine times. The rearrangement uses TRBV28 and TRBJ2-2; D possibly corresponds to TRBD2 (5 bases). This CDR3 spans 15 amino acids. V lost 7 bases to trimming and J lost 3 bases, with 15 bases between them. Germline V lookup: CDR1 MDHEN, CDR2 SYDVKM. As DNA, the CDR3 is TGTGCCAGCACCCCGGGGAGTATAGACACCGGGGAGCTGTTTTTT. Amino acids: CASTPGSIDTGELFF.

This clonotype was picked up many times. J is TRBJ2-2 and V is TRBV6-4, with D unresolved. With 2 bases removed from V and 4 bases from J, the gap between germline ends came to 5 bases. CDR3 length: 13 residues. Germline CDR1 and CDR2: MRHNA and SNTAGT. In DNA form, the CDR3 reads TGTGCCAGCAGTGACAGGGCCACCGGGGAGCTGTTTTTT. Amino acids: CASSDRATGELFF.

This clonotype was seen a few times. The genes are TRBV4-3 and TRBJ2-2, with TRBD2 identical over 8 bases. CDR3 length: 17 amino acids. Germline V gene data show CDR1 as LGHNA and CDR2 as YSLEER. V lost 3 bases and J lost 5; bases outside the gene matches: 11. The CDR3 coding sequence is TGCGCCAGCAGCCAGCAACCCGGGACTAGTCCGACCGGGGAGCTGTTTTTT. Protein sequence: CASSQQPGTSPTGELFF.

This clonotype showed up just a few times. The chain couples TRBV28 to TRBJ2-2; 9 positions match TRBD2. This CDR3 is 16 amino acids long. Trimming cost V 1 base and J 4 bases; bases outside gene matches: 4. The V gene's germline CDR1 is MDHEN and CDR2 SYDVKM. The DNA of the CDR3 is TGTGCCAGCAGTTTATTGGGAGCGGGAGGCACCGGGGAGCTGTTTTTT. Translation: CASSLLGAGGTGELFF. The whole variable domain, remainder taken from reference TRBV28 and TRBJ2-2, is DVKVTQSSRYLVKRTGEKVFLECVQDMDHENMFWYRQDPGLGLRLIYFSYDVKMKEKGDIPEGYSVSREKKERFSLILESASTNQTSMYLCASSLLGAGGTGELFFGEGSRLTVL.

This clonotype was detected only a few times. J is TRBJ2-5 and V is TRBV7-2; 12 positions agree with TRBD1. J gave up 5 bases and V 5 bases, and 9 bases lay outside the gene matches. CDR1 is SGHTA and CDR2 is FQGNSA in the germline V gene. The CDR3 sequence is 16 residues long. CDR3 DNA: TGTGCCAGCAGCCCACTTGCGGGACAGGGGGCCGAGACCCAGTACTTC. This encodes CASSPLAGQGAETQYF.

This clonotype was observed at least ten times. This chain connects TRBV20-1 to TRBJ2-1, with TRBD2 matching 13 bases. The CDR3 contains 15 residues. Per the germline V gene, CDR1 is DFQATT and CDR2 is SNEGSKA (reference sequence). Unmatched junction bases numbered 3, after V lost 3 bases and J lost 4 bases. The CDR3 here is CSARGLAGTYNEQFF. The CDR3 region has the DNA TGCAGTGCTAGGGGACTAGCGGGGACATACAATGAGCAGTTCTTC.

The DNA for the CDR3 is TGTGCCAGCAGTCGCAACAGGGCTGGCTACACCTTC. This sequence encodes CASSRNRAGYTF. The rearrangement uses TRBV12-3 or TRBV12-4 and TRBJ1-2; D may be TRBD1 (6 bases). The CDR3 is 12 residues long. The V end lost 5 bases, the J end lost 7 bases, and 11 bases lay between the germline ends.

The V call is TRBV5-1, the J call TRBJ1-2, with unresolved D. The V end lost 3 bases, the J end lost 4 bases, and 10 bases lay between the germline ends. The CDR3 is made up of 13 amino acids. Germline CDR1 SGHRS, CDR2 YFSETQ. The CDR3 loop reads CASSSQRRYGYTF. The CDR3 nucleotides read TGCGCCAGCAGCTCCCAGCGTCGCTATGGCTACACCTTC.

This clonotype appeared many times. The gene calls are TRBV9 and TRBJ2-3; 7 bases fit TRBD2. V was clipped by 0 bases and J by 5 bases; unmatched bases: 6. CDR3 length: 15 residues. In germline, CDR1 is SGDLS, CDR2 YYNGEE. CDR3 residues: CASSVAGGPLDTQYF. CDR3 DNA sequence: TGTGCCAGCAGCGTAGCGGGAGGCCCCTTAGATACGCAGTATTTT.

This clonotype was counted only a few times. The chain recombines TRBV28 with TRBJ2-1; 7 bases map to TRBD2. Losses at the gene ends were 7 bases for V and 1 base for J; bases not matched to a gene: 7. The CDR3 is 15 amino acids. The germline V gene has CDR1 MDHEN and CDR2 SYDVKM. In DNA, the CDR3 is TGTGCCAGCATTGGCGGGAGCAAGTCCTACAATGAGCAGTTCTTC. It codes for CASIGGSKSYNEQFF. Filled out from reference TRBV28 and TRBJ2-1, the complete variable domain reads DVKVTQSSRYLVKRTGEKVFLECVQDMDHENMFWYRQDPGLGLRLIYFSYDVKMKEKGDIPEGYSVSREKKERFSLILESASTNQTSMYLCASIGGSKSYNEQFFGPGTRLTVL.

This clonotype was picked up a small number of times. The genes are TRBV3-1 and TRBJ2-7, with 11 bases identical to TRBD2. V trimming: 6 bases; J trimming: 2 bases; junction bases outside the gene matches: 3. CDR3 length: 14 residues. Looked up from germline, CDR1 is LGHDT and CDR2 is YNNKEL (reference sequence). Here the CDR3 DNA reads TGTGCCAGCAGACTTAGCGGGAGGGCCTACGAGCAGTACTTC. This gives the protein CASRLSGRAYEQYF.

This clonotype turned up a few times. CDR3: CASSLRLIAGGNIQYF. CDR3 sequence (DNA): TGTGCCAGCAGCTTGAGGTTGATCGCGGGAGGCAACATTCAGTACTTC. The chain couples TRBV7-2 to TRBJ2-4; TRBD2 agrees at 8 bases. V shed 3 bases and J 7 bases; nucleotides not matched to a gene: 11. The CDR3 is 16 residues long. Germline CDR1 reads SGHTA; CDR2 reads FQGNSA.

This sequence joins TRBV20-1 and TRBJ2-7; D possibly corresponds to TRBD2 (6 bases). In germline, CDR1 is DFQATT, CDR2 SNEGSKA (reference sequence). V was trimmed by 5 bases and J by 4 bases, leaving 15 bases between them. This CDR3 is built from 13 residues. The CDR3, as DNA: TGCAGTGCTCCTGTGGGAGGCAGGTACGAGCAGTACTTC. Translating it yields CSAPVGGRYEQYF.

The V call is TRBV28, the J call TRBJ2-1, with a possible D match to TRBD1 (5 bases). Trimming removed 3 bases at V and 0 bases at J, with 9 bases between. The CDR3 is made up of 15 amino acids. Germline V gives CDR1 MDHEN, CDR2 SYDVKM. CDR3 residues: CASSFPGNSYNEQFF. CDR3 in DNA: TGTGCCAGCAGTTTTCCAGGGAACTCCTACAATGAGCAGTTCTTC.

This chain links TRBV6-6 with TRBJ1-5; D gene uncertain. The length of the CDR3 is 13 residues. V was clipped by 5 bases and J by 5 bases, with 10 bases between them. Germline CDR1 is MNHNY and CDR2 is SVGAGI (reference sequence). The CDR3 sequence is CASSGEIYQPQHF. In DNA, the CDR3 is TGTGCCAGCAGTGGGGAAATTTATCAGCCCCAGCATTTT.

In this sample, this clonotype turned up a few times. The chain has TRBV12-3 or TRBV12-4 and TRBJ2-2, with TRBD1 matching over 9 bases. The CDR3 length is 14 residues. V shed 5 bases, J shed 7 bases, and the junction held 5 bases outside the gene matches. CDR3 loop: CASSHTGQGGELFF. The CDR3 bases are TGTGCCAGCAGTCACACGGGACAGGGCGGGGAGCTGTTTTTT.

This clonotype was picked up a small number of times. CDR3 sequence: CASSPRTGVSGANVLTF. DNA of the CDR3: TGTGCCAGCAGCCCAAGGACAGGGGTCTCTGGGGCCAACGTCCTGACTTTC. The chain carries TRBV11-2 and TRBJ2-6; 9 bases map to TRBD1. The V gene end was trimmed by 5 bases and the J gene end by 0 bases; junction bases not matched to a gene: 5. The germline gives CDR1 SGHAT, CDR2 FQNNGV. The CDR3 spans 17 residues.

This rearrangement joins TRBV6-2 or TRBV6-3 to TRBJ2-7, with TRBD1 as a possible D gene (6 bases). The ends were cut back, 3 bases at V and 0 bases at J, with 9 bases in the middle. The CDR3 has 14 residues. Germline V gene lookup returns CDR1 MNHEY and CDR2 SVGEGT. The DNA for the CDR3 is TGTGCCAGCAGTTATTGGGACATCTCCTACGAGCAGTACTTC. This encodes CASSYWDISYEQYF.

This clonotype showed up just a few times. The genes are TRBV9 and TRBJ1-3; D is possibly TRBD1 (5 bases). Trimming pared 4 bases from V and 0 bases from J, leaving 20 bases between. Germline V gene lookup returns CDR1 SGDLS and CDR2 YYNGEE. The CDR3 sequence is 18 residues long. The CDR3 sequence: CASSTRDGHPLSGNTIYF. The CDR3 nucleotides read TGTGCCAGCAGCACCCGGGACGGCCACCCGCTCTCTGGAAACACCATATATTTT.

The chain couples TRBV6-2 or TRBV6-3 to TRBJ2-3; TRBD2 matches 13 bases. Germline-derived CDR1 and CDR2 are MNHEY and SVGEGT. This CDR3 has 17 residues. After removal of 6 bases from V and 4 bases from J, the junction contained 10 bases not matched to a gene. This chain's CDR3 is CASRRTSGSLGSDTQYF. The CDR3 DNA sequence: TGTGCCAGCAGGAGGACTAGCGGGAGTCTGGGATCAGATACGCAGTATTTT.

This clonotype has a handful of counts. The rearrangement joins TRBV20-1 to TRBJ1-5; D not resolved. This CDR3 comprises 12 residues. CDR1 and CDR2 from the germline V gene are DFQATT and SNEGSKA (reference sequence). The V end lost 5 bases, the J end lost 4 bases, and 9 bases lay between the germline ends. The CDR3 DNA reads TGCAGTGCTCGCAGCGCTAATCAGCCCCAGCATTTT. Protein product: CSARSANQPQHF.

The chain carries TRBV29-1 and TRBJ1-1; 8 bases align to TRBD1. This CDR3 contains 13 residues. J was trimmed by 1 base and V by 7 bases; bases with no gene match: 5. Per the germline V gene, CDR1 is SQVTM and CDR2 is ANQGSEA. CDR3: CSGIGTGNTEAFF. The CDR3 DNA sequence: TGCAGCGGGATCGGGACAGGGAACACTGAAGCTTTCTTT.

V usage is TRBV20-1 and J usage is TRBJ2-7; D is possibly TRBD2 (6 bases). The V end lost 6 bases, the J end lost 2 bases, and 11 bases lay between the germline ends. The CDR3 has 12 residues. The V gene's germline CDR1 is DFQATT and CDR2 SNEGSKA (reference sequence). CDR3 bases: TGCAGTGCCTCCCGGGAGACCTACGAGCAGTACTTC. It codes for CSASRETYEQYF.

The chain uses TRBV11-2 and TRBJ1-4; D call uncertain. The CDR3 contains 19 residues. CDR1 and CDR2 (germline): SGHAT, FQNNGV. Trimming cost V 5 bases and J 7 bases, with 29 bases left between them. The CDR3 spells CASSPRRRREGYSGEKLFF. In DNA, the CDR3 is TGTGCCAGCAGCCCGCGCCGACGGAGGGAAGGATATTCGGGTGAAAAACTGTTTTTT.

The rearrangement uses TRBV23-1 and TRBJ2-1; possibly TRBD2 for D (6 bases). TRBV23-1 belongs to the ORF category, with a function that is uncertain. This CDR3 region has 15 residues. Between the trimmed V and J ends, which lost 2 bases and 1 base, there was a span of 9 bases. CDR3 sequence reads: CASSQRERSYNEQFF. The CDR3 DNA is TGCGCCAGCAGTCAACGGGAGCGGTCCTACAATGAGCAGTTCTTC.

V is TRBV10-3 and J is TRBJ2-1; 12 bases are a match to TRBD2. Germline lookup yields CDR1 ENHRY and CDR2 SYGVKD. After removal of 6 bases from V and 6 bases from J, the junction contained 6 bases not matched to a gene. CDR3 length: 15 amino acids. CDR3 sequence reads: CAIRTTSGSPNEQFF. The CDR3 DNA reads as TGTGCCATCAGGACGACTAGCGGGAGCCCCAATGAGCAGTTCTTC.